The 20 T cell receptor beta chains below all came from one sample that was sequenced in a study of blood T cell repertoires in COVID-19. Only in-frame clones appear in the TCRdb table, and some are missing; sequencing was by immunoSEQ multiplex PCR. Of roughly 150,000 clones in the sample, roughly 82% were seen once. What was sequenced was peripheral blood. These receptors were collected from a woman aged 50 to 60 with acute or convalescent COVID-19.

This chain connects TRBV6-2 or TRBV6-3 to TRBJ1-2, with D maybe TRBD1 (6 bases). Germline values: CDR1 MNHEY, CDR2 SVGEGT. The CDR3 loop spans 16 amino acids. Trimming pared 2 bases from V and 7 bases from J, leaving 20 bases between. The CDR3 protein is CASSYIHRDFGAGYTF. The DNA for the CDR3 is TGTGCCAGCAGTTACATACACAGGGATTTCGGGGCTGGCTACACCTTC.

This chain uses TRBV5-5 with TRBJ2-2; 7 bases line up with TRBD1. Germline V gene sequence: CDR1 SGHKS, CDR2 YYEKEE (reference sequence). The ends lost 3 bases at V and 5 bases at J; junction bases unmatched: 7. The CDR3 runs 15 residues. The CDR3 nucleotides are TGTGCCAGCAGCTGGACAGGAATCGGGACCGGGGAGCTGTTTTTT. It yields the protein CASSWTGIGTGELFF.

The chain is built from TRBV4-3 and TRBJ2-7, with 11 nucleotides matching TRBD1. V gave up 4 bases and J gave up 2 bases; unmatched junction bases: 10. CDR1 LGHNA and CDR2 YSLEER come from the germline V gene. CDR3 size: 17 residues. The CDR3 loop is CASSLQLGGQGAYEQYF. The CDR3 region has the DNA TGCGCCAGCAGCCTCCAACTCGGGGGACAGGGGGCCTACGAGCAGTACTTC.

The rearrangement uses TRBV18 and TRBJ2-5; D uncertain. Trimming shortened V by 4 bases and J by 5 bases, and 14 bases separated the two germline ends. The CDR3 has 14 residues. Looked up from germline, CDR1 is KGHSH and CDR2 is LQKENI. The CDR3 DNA reads TGTGCCAGCTCACAGAGACAAGGATGGGAGACCCAGTACTTC. Its protein is CASSQRQGWETQYF. The variable domain in full, completed from reference TRBV18 and TRBJ2-5, reads NAGVMQNPRHLVRRRGQEARLRCSPMKGHSHVYWYRQLPEEGLKFMVYLQKENIIDESGMPKERFSAEFPKEGPSILRIQQVVRGDSAAYFCASSQRQGWETQYFGPGTRLLVL.

V usage is TRBV10-3 and J usage is TRBJ1-2, with TRBD1 matching over 9 bases. CDR3 length: 14 amino acids. Trimming removed 2 bases from V and 2 bases from J; junction bases left unmatched: 0. Germline V gene sequence: CDR1 ENHRY, CDR2 SYGVKD. In DNA form, the CDR3 reads TGTGCCATCAGTGAGGGACAGGGGAACTATGGCTACACCTTC. This encodes CAISEGQGNYGYTF.

V and J are TRBV5-1 and TRBJ1-4; the match to TRBD1 covers 10 bases. Germline V lookup: CDR1 SGHRS, CDR2 YFSETQ. J gave up 8 bases and V 4 bases, and 8 bases lay outside the gene matches. The CDR3 sequence is 15 residues long. CDR3 residues: CASSLGGTGAEKLFF. The CDR3 coding sequence is TGCGCCAGCAGCCTCGGCGGGACAGGGGCGGAAAAACTGTTTTTT.

The gene calls are TRBV25-1 and TRBJ1-2; 7 nucleotides align to TRBD1. CDR1 is MGHDK, CDR2 SYGVNS, per germline. This CDR3 is built from 13 residues. V shed 1 base and J 7 bases; nucleotides not matched to a gene: 3. CDR3: CASSESRDSGYTF. CDR3 nucleotides: TGTGCCAGCAGTGAATCCAGGGACAGTGGCTACACCTTC.

V is TRBV6-5 and J is TRBJ2-3; D possibly corresponds to TRBD2 (5 bases). CDR3 length equals 13 residues. Trimming stripped 6 bases from V and 4 bases from J, with 11 bases between. Germline assignment: CDR1 MNHEY and CDR2 SVGAGI. For the CDR3, the DNA is TGTGCCAGCAGATCACTAGTGGCAGATACGCAGTATTTT. It yields the protein CASRSLVADTQYF.

A few counts support this clone. The DNA for the CDR3 is TGTGCCAGCTCACCCCGGGACAGGGGAAGGGACACTGAAGCTTTCTTT. Protein product: CASSPRDRGRDTEAFF. The gene calls are TRBV18 and TRBJ1-1; 10 nucleotides line up with TRBD1. Per the germline V gene, CDR1 is KGHSH and CDR2 is LQKENI. The ends lost 3 bases at V and 3 bases at J; junction bases unmatched: 7. The CDR3 has 16 residues.

The rearrangement links TRBV2 to TRBJ2-7; D is uncertain. The V gene lost 2 bases and the J gene lost 1 base, with 6 bases spanning the gap. Germline V gene data show CDR1 as SNHLY and CDR2 as FYNNEI. This CDR3 has 13 residues. The CDR3 here is CASSEMSSYEQYF. The CDR3 DNA follows: TGTGCCAGCAGTGAAATGAGTTCCTACGAGCAGTACTTC.

The rearrangement joins TRBV3-1 (or the pseudogene TRBV3-2) to TRBJ1-4; weak D call: TRBD1 (6 bases). With 6 bases removed from V and 4 bases from J, the gap between germline ends came to 15 bases. This CDR3 is 15 amino acids long. From germline, CDR1 is LGHDT and CDR2 YNNKEL (reference sequence). CDR3 coding DNA: TGTGCCAGCAGGTCCGGGGGGGCGCATAATGAAAAACTGTTTTTT. Its translation: CASRSGGAHNEKLFF.

The J gene is TRBJ2-1, the V gene TRBV5-6, with 7 positions matching TRBD2. The CDR3 spans 13 residues. Germline V CDR1 and CDR2: SGHDT, YYEEEE. V was pared by 4 bases and J by 13 bases, with 11 bases of the junction left unmatched. The CDR3 loop is CASSQKAGTNQFF. CDR3 nucleotide sequence: TGTGCCAGCAGCCAAAAAGCCGGGACTAATCAGTTCTTC.

The genes are TRBV11-3 and TRBJ1-1; TRBD1 is a possible D gene (5 bases). In germline, CDR1 is SGHNT, CDR2 YENEEA. Deletions cut 5 bases from V and 1 base from J, with 8 bases between. The CDR3 runs to 13 residues. The CDR3 DNA reads as TGTGCCAGCAGCGCCACAGGGAACACTGAAGCTTTCTTT. Amino acids: CASSATGNTEAFF.

This clone was counted ten times or more. The chain recombines TRBV9 with TRBJ1-3; 7 nucleotides line up with TRBD1. After removal of 3 bases from V and 10 bases from J, the junction contained 19 bases not matched to a gene. The CDR3 runs 17 residues. The germline V gene encodes CDR1 SGDLS and CDR2 YYNGEE. CDR3 sequence: CASSAHRQGRGQRTIYF. The DNA for the CDR3 is TGTGCCAGCAGCGCCCACCGACAGGGTCGGGGTCAGAGAACCATATATTTT.

The chain couples TRBV5-1 to TRBJ2-3; TRBD2 matches 8 bases. CDR3 length equals 14 residues. Germline V gene sequence: CDR1 SGHRS, CDR2 YFSETQ. The V segment lost 5 bases and the J segment 4 bases; nucleotides outside the gene matches: 6. CDR3 DNA sequence: TGCGCCAGCAGTCTCAGCGGGAGTTCAGATACGCAGTATTTT. Its translation is CASSLSGSSDTQYF.

The chain links TRBV3-1 (or the pseudogene TRBV3-2) to TRBJ2-3; D is unresolved. From germline, CDR1 is LGHDT and CDR2 YNNKEL (reference sequence). Trimming left V 1 base short and J 2 bases short, with 7 bases between. This CDR3 comprises 14 residues. CDR3 nucleotides: TGTGCCAGCAGCCAAGGGGCCAACACAGATACGCAGTATTTT. Its protein product is CASSQGANTDTQYF.

The genes are TRBV28 and TRBJ2-2, with TRBD1 as a possible D gene (5 bases). The CDR3 runs to 15 residues. V was cut by 6 bases and J by 0 bases, with 11 bases left in between. Per germline, CDR1 MDHEN and CDR2 SYDVKM. The CDR3 DNA reads as TGTGCCAGCAGACCGACAGCCTCGAACACCGGGGAGCTGTTTTTT. As protein: CASRPTASNTGELFF.

The chain couples TRBV6-5 to TRBJ1-5; possibly TRBD1 for D (5 bases). From germline, CDR1 is MNHEY and CDR2 SVGAGI. The CDR3 loop spans 13 amino acids. The V end was cut by 5 bases, the J end by 3 bases, with 8 bases between. This chain's CDR3 is CASSKQDNQPQHF. CDR3 DNA: TGTGCCAGCAGTAAACAGGACAATCAGCCCCAGCATTTT.

This chain joins TRBV4-1 and TRBJ2-2, with 13 positions matching TRBD2. The V and J ends lost 3 bases and 5 bases, in that order; junction bases with no gene match: 9. The CDR3 extends over 18 amino acids. The germline CDR1 and CDR2 sequences are MGHRA and YSYEKL. CDR3 amino acids: CASSQGGLAGVGTGELFF. CDR3 nucleotide sequence: TGCGCCAGCAGCCAGGGAGGACTAGCGGGAGTTGGTACCGGGGAGCTGTTTTTT.

The chain uses TRBV5-1 and TRBJ2-7; no reliable D call. Germline CDR1 SGHRS, CDR2 YFSETQ. The CDR3 consists of 14 residues. Trimming cost V 1 base and J 5 bases, with 13 bases left between them. CDR3 DNA: TGCGCCAGCAGCTTGTCCCTGGTGGTAGACGAGCAGTACTTC. Protein product: CASSLSLVVDEQYF.